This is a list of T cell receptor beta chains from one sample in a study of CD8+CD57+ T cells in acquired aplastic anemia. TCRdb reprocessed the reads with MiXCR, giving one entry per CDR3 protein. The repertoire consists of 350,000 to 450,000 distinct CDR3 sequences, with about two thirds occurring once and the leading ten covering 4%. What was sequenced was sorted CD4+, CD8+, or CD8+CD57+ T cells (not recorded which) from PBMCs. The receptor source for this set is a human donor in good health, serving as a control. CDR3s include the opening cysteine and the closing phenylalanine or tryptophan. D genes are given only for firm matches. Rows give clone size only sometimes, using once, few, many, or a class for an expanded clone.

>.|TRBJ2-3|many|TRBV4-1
CASSQEGPPNTDTQYF
TGCGCCAGCAGCCAAGAGGGGCCCCCAAACACAGATACGCAGTATTTT
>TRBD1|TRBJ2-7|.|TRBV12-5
CASGSVDRDYEQYF
TGTGCTAGTGGGTCAGTGGACAGGGACTACGAGCAGTACTTC
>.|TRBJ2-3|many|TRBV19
CASTSTDLGRTDTQYF
TGTGCCAGCACTTCTACGGACCTGGGGCGGACAGATACGCAGTATTTT
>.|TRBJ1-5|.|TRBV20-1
CSAADTSTDTQHF
TGCAGTGCTGCGGACACCTCCACAGATACCCAGCATTTT
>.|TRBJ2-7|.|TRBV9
CASSEATGNAFGQYF
TGTGCCAGCAGCGAAGCGACAGGAAACGCCTTTGGGCAGTACTTC
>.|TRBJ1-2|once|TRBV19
CASIREVNYGYTF
TGTGCCAGCATTAGGGAAGTTAACTATGGCTACACCTTC
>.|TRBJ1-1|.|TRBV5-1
CASSSSRAKTVAEAFF
TGCGCCAGCAGTTCGTCGCGGGCGAAAACGGTAGCTGAAGCTTTCTTT
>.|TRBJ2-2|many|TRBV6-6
CASSRGLGELFF
TGTGCCAGCAGCCGCGGACTTGGGGAGCTGTTTTTT
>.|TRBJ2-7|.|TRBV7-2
CATATLGGQYF
TGTGCCACGGCCACTCTCGGCGGGCAGTACTTC
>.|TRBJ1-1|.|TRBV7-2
CASSLHGGNTEAF
TGTGCCAGCAGCTTACACGGGGGGAACACTGAAGCTTTC
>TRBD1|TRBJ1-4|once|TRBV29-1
CSARRGTNEKLFF
TGCAGCGCTCGCAGGGGGACTAATGAAAAACTGTTTTTT
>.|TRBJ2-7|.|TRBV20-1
CSAEEAVSSYEQYF
TGCAGTGCCGAAGAGGCCGTGAGCTCCTACGAGCAGTACTTC
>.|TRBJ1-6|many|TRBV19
CASSTTGYNSPLHF
TGTGCCAGTAGTACGACAGGTTATAATTCACCCCTCCACTTT
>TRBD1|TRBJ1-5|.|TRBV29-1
CSVPGGIGHPQHF
TGCAGCGTGCCAGGGGGCATTGGTCACCCCCAGCATTTT
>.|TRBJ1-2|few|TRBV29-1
CSLEGPGGYTF
TGCAGCCTCGAGGGCCCGGGTGGCTACACCTTC
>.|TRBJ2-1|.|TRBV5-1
CASSLDSTLAEQFF
TGCGCCAGCAGCTTGGACTCTACTCTAGCGGAGCAGTTCTTC
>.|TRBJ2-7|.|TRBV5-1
CASSGIDSSYEQYF
TGCGCCAGCAGCGGAATTGACAGTTCCTACGAGCAGTACTTC
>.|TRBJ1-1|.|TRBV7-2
CASSLVRMNTEAFF
TGTGCCAGCAGCTTAGTACGGATGAACACTGAAGCTTTCTTT
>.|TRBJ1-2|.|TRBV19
CASSRTGGLNTEAFFAF
.
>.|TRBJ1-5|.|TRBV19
CASTGSYTEPQHF
TGTGCCAGTACTGGCAGCTACACTGAGCCGCAGCATTTT
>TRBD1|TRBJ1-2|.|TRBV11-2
CASSPRRVDRETF
TGTGCCAGCAGCCCCCGGCGGGTTGACAGGGAGACCTTC
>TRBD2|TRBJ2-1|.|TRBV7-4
CASSTDAGTNYGYFF
TGTGCCAGCAGCACGGATGCAGGGACTAACTATGGCTACTTCTTC
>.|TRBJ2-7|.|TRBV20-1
CSAKAHAGVLEQYF
TGCAGTGCTAAGGCCCACGCAGGGGTTCTCGAGCAGTACTTC
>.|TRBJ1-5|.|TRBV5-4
CASSSPGPVNQPQHF
TGTGCCAGCAGCTCACCGGGACCAGTTAATCAGCCCCAGCATTTT
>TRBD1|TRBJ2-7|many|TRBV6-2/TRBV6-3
CASSANIQGAGQYF
TGTGCCAGCAGTGCGAACATTCAGGGGGCGGGGCAGTACTTC
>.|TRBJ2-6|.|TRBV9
CASSVEGSGANVLTF
TGTGCCAGCAGCGTAGAAGGGTCTGGGGCCAACGTCCTGACTTTC
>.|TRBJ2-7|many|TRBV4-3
CASSQEGAGYEQYF
TGCGCCAGCAGCCAAGAAGGGGCAGGGTACGAGCAGTACTTC
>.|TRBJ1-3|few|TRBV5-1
CASSTQIGNTIYF
TGCGCCAGCAGCACGCAAATCGGAAACACCATATATTTT
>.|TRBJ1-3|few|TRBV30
CAWFSGASGNTIYF
TGTGCCTGGTTCTCCGGGGCCTCTGGAAACACCATATATTTT
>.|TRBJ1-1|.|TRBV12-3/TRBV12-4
CASRASGRTEAFF
TGTGCCAGCAGGGCATCCGGGCGGACTGAAGCTTTCTTT